The next 15 T cell receptor beta chains were all read from a single sample in a study of T cell responses to AZD1222 COVID-19 vaccine. Method: immunoSEQ multiplex PCR; TCRdb's copy keeps in-frame clones and lacks some. The sample holds 120,000 to 150,000 clones, about 93% seen once. The sample here was peripheral blood, taken on day 0 of AZD1222 vaccination. Every receptor here comes from an adult in good health.

The chain joins TRBV2 to TRBJ2-5, with TRBD1 matching 7 bases. CDR1 is SNHLY, CDR2 FYNNEI, per germline. Trimming took 1 base from V and 3 from J; bases not matched to a gene: 8. There are 16 residues in the CDR3. In nucleotides, the CDR3 is TGTGCCAGCAGTGAAGGCGACAGGGCATGGGAAGAGACCCAGTACTTC. Protein: CASSEGDRAWEETQYF.

The chain recombines TRBV18 with TRBJ2-7; no firm D call. The CDR3 is 14 amino acids. CDR1 is KGHSH, CDR2 LQKENI, per germline. The V end lost 3 bases, the J end lost 0 bases, and 9 bases lay between the germline ends. CDR3 loop: CASSPADSSYEQYF. CDR3 sequence (DNA): TGTGCCAGCTCACCCGCGGATAGCTCCTACGAGCAGTACTTC.

The chain carries TRBV3-1 (or the pseudogene TRBV3-2) and TRBJ2-3, with 7 bases lining up with TRBD2. From germline, CDR1 is LGHDT and CDR2 YNNKEL (reference sequence). Trimming took 6 bases from V and 3 from J; bases not matched to a gene: 9. CDR3 length: 15 amino acids. The CDR3 nucleotides read TGTGCCAGCAGTCCTTCGGGACTACCAACAGATACGCAGTATTTT. Residues: CASSPSGLPTDTQYF.

In its sample, this clone was seen once. J is TRBJ2-7 and V is TRBV7-9; D is undetermined. Germline values: CDR1 SEHNR, CDR2 FQNEAQ (reference sequence). V lost 3 bases to trimming and J lost 2 bases, with 5 bases between them. CDR3 length equals 12 residues. In nucleotides, the CDR3 is TGTGCCAGCAGCTTCTCACCCTACGAGCAGTACTTC. It encodes CASSFSPYEQYF.

The chain recombines TRBV28 with TRBJ2-2; 10 bases align to TRBD2. There are 18 residues in the CDR3. Trimming at V came to 5 bases and at J to 7 bases, leaving 16 bases not matched to a gene. The V gene's germline CDR1 is MDHEN and CDR2 SYDVKM. DNA of the CDR3: TGTGCCAGCAGTCCCCCCCATGTACTAGCGGGGAGGGTCGGGGAGCTGTTTTTT. Protein sequence: CASSPPHVLAGRVGELFF.

The V and J genes are TRBV19 and TRBJ2-6; D is unresolved. The V gene lost 3 bases and the J gene lost 0 bases, with 12 bases spanning the gap. Per the germline V gene, CDR1 is LNHDA and CDR2 is SQIVND (reference sequence). The CDR3 is made up of 17 amino acids. The CDR3 here is CASSIGRSSSGANVLTF. CDR3 DNA: TGTGCCAGTAGTATTGGGCGGTCCAGCTCTGGGGCCAACGTCCTGACTTTC. Supplemented by reference TRBV19 and TRBJ2-6, the full variable domain reads DGGITQSPKYLFRKEGQNVTLSCEQNLNHDAMYWYRQDPGQGLRLIYYSQIVNDFQKGDIAEGYSVSREKKESFPLTVTSAQKNPTAFYLCASSIGRSSSGANVLTFGAGSRLTVL.

The CDR3 DNA follows: TGTGCCAGCATGTCAAGGGGGTGGGGCGCAGATACGCAGTATTTT. As protein: CASMSRGWGADTQYF. The chain has TRBV2 and TRBJ2-3; perhaps TRBD1 as D (6 bases). V was trimmed by 7 bases and J by 4 bases, leaving 18 bases between them. The CDR3 sequence is 15 residues long. Germline values: CDR1 SNHLY, CDR2 FYNNEI.

V and J are TRBV27 and TRBJ1-1; weak D call: TRBD1 (5 bases). Per the germline V gene, CDR1 is MNHEY and CDR2 is SMNVEV (reference sequence). The CDR3 extends over 13 amino acids. With 2 bases removed from V and 5 bases from J, the gap between germline ends came to 9 bases. The DNA of the CDR3 is TGTGCCAGCAGTTTAGGGCGGGGGACTGAAGCTTTCTTT. It is translated as CASSLGRGTEAFF.

The J gene is TRBJ1-1, the V gene TRBV7-9, with D perhaps TRBD1 (6 bases). Germline-derived CDR1 and CDR2 are SEHNR and FQNEAQ (reference sequence). The CDR3 consists of 16 residues. Trimming removed 7 bases at V and 4 bases at J, with 22 bases between. This chain's CDR3 is CASIYSVASGATEAFF. The CDR3 nucleotides read TGTGCCAGCATCTATAGTGTGGCCTCGGGGGCCACTGAAGCTTTCTTT.

The chain combines TRBV6-5 with TRBJ1-6, with no clear D. The ends were cut back, 5 bases at V and 2 bases at J, with 10 bases in the middle. CDR3 size: 15 residues. From germline, CDR1 is MNHEY and CDR2 SVGAGI. As DNA, the CDR3 is TGTGCCAGCAGTCCCAACTTCCCCTATAATTCACCCCTCCACTTT. Amino acid sequence: CASSPNFPYNSPLHF.

The gene calls are TRBV10-1 and TRBJ1-1; no clear D gene. V gave up 2 bases and J gave up 4 bases, with 8 bases separating them. From germline, CDR1 is WNHNN and CDR2 SYGVQD (reference sequence). The CDR3 is 13 amino acids. The CDR3 reads CASSEMLGTEAFF. The CDR3 DNA is TGCGCCAGCAGTGAGATGTTGGGCACTGAAGCTTTCTTT.

The table lists this clone with a count of one. V gene TRBV5-4 combines with J gene TRBJ1-2; 7 bases align to TRBD1. V was pared by 3 bases and J by 5 bases, with 4 bases of the junction left unmatched. Germline CDR1 SGHNT, CDR2 YYREEE (reference sequence). The CDR3 is 13 amino acids. In nucleotides, the CDR3 is TGTGCCAGCAGCTCCTTACAGGGGTATGGCTACACCTTC. This codes for CASSSLQGYGYTF. The full variable domain, with the rest looked up from reference TRBV5-4 and TRBJ1-2, is ETGVTQSPTHLIKTRGQQVTLRCSSQSGHNTVSWYQQALGQGPQFIFQYYREEENGRGNFPPRFSGLQFPNYSSELNVNALELDDSALYLCASSSLQGYGYTFGSGTRLTVV.

The rearrangement joins TRBV10-1 to TRBJ2-7; TRBD2 aligns across 11 bases. This CDR3 comprises 13 residues. Germline lookup yields CDR1 WNHNN and CDR2 SYGVQD (reference sequence). The J segment lost 3 bases and the V segment lost 7 bases, leaving 2 bases of the junction unmatched. In nucleotides, the CDR3 is TGCGCCAGCAAGGGACTAGCGGTCTACGAGCAGTACTTC. As protein: CASKGLAVYEQYF.

This chain uses TRBV19 with TRBJ1-5; 7 bases line up with TRBD1. The CDR3 totals 16 residues. V was pared by 7 bases and J by 0 bases, with 9 bases of the junction left unmatched. The germline gives CDR1 LNHDA, CDR2 SQIVND (reference sequence). The CDR3 is CASKDTGQYSNQPQHF. The CDR3 DNA follows: TGTGCCAGTAAGGACACGGGACAGTATAGCAATCAGCCCCAGCATTTT.

V gene TRBV2 combines with J gene TRBJ1-4; TRBD1 is a possible D gene (5 bases). The CDR3 covers 17 residues. The V end was cut by 6 bases, the J end by 3 bases, with 20 bases between. Germline CDR1 and CDR2: SNHLY and FYNNEI. CDR3 sequence reads: CASRWGYRLLANEKLFF. In DNA form, the CDR3 reads TGTGCCAGCAGGTGGGGCTACAGGTTATTAGCTAATGAAAAACTGTTTTTT.